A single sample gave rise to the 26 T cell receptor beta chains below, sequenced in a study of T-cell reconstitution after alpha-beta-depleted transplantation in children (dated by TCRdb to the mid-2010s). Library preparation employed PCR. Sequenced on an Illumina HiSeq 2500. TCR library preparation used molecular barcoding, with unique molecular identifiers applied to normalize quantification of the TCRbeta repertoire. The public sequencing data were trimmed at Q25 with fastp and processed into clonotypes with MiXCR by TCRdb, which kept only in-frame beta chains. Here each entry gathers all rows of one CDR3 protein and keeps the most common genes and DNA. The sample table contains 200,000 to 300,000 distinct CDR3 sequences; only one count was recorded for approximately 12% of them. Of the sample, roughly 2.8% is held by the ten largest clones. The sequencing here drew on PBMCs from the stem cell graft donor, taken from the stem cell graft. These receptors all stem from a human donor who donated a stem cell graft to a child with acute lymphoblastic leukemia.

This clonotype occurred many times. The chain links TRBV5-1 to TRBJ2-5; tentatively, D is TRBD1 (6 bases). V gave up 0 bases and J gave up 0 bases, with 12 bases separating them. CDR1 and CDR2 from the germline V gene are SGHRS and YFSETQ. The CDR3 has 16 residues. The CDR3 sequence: CASSLGTGTNQETQYF. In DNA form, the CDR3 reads TGCGCCAGCAGCTTGGGGACCGGGACAAACCAAGAGACCCAGTACTTC.

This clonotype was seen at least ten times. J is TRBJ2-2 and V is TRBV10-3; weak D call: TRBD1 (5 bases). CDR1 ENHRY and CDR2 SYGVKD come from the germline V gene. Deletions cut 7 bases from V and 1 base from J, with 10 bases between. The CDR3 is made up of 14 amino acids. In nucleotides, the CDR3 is TGTGCCATCAATCAGGGTGGGAACACCGGGGAGCTGTTTTTT. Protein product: CAINQGGNTGELFF.

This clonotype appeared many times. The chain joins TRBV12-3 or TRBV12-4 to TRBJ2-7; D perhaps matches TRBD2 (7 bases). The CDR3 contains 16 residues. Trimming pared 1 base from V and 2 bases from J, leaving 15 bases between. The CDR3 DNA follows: TGTGCCAGCAGTTTAGGGGGGGGGGCAAGCACCTACGAGCAGTACTTC. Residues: CASSLGGGASTYEQYF.

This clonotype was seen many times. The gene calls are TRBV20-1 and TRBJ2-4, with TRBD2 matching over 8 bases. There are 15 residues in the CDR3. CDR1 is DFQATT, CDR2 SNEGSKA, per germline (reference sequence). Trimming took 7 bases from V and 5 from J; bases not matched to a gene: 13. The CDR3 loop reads CSGQGSGNHQNIQYF. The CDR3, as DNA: TGCAGTGGCCAGGGTAGCGGGAATCACCAAAACATTCAGTACTTC.

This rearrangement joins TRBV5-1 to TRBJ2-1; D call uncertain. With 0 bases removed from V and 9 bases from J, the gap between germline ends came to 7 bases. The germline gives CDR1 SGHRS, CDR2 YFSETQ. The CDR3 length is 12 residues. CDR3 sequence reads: CASSLDRTEQFF. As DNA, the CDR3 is TGCGCCAGCAGCTTGGATCGTACTGAGCAGTTCTTC.

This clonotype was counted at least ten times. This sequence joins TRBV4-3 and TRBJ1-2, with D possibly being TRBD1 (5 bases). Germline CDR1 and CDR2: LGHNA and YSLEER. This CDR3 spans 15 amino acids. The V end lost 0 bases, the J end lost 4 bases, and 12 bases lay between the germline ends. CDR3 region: CASSQERGGPYGYTF. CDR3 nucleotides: TGCGCCAGCAGCCAAGAACGGGGGGGTCCCTATGGCTACACCTTC.

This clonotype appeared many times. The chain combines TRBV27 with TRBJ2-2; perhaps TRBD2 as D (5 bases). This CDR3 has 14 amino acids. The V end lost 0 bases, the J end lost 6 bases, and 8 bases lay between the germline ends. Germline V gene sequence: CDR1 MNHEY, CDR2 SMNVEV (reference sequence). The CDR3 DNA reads TGTGCCAGCAGTTTATCGGGCGGGCCCGGGGAGCTGTTTTTT. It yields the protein CASSLSGGPGELFF.

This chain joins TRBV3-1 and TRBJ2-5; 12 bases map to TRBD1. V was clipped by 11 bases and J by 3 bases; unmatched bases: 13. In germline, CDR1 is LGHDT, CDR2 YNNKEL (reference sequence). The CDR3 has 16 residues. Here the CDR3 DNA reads TGTGCCTCCTGCAGACCCGGGACAGGGGGCGAAGAGACCCAGTACTTC. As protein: CASCRPGTGGEETQYF.

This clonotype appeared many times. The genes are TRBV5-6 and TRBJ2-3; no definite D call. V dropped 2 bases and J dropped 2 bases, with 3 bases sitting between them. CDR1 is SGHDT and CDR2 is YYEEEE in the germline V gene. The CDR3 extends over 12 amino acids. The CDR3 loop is CASSLITDTQYF. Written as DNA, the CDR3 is TGTGCCAGCAGCTTAATCACAGATACGCAGTATTTT.

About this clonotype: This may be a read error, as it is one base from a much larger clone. The CDR3 protein is CAISFSPGTRTDTQYF. Written as DNA, the CDR3 is TGTGCCATCAGCTTCTCCCCTGGGACCCGCACAGATACGCAGTATTTT. J is TRBJ2-3 and V is TRBV13; tentatively, D is TRBD1 or TRBD2 (5 bases each). Germline CDR1 and CDR2: PRHDT and FYEKMQ (reference sequence). This CDR3 is built from 16 residues.

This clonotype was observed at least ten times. The CDR3 DNA reads TGTGCCAGCAGCTTAGGTGACACCCCTGACTATGGCTACACCTTC. It translates to CASSLGDTPDYGYTF. This chain links TRBV13 with TRBJ1-2, with no clear D. V was shortened by 0 bases and J by 3 bases, with 11 bases between the two germline ends. CDR3 length equals 15 residues. Germline V gene data show CDR1 as PRHDT and CDR2 as FYEKMQ (reference sequence).

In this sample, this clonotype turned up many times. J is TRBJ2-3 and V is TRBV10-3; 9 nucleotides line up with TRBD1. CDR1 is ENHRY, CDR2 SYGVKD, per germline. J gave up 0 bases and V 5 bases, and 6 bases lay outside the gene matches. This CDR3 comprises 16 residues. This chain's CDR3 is CAISYGTGQSTDTQYF. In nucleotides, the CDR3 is TGTGCCATCAGTTATGGGACAGGGCAGAGCACAGATACGCAGTATTTT.

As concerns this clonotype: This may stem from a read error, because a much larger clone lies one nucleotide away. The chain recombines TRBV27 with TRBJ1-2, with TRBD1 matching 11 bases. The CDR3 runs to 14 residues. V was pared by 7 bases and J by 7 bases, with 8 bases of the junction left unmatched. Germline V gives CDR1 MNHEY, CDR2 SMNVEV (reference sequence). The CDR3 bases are TGTGCCAGCACGGGGACAGGGGGGATAATTGGCTACACCTTC. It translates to CASTGTGGIIGYTF.

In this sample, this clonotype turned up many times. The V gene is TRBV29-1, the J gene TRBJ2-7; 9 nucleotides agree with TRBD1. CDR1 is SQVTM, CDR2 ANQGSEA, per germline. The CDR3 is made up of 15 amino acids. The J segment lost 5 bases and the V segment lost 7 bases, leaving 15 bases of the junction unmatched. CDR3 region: CSARKVGQGKDEQYF. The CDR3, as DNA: TGCAGCGCGCGAAAAGTGGGACAGGGCAAGGACGAGCAGTACTTC.

The CDR3 DNA reads TGTGCCAGCAGCGCCCAGAGTAACACTGAAGCTTTCTTT. Protein product: CASSAQSNTEAFF. The gene calls are TRBV6-1 and TRBJ1-1; D unclear. Trimming left V 6 bases short and J 2 bases short, with 10 bases between. The CDR3 has 13 amino acids. CDR1 and CDR2 from the germline V gene are MNHNS and SASEGT.

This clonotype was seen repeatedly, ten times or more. DNA for the CDR3: TGTGCCAGCAGCCAGGCGCGAGCCTACACCGGGGAGCTGTTTTTT. This sequence encodes CASSQARAYTGELFF. The chain combines TRBV7-9 with TRBJ2-2; D remains ambiguous. The CDR3 extends over 15 amino acids. V was trimmed by 5 bases and J by 3 bases, leaving 13 bases between them. Germline loops: CDR1 SEHNR, CDR2 FQNEAQ (reference sequence).

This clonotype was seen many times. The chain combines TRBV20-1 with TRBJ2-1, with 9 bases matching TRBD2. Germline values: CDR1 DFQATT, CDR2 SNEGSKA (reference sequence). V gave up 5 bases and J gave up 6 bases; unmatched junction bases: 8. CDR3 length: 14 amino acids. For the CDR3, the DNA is TGCAGTGCTTGTAGCGGGAGCTACTGCAATGAGCAGTTCTTC. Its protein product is CSACSGSYCNEQFF.

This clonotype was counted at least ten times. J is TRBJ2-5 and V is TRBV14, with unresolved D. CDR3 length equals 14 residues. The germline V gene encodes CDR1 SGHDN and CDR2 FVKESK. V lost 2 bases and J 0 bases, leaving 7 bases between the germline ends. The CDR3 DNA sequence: TGTGCCAGCAGCCAAAAAGGGTACCAAGAGACCCAGTACTTC. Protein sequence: CASSQKGYQETQYF.

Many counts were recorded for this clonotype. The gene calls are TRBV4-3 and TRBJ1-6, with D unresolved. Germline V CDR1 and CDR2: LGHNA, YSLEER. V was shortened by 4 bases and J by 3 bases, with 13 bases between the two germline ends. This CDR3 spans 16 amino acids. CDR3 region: CASSPRGTDYNSPLHF. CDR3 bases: TGCGCCAGCAGCCCTAGAGGCACAGACTATAATTCACCCCTCCACTTT.

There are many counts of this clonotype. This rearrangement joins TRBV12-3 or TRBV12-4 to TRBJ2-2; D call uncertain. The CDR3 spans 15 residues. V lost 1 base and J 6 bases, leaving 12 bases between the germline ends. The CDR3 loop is CASSLGGSTAGELFF. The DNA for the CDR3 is TGTGCCAGCAGTTTAGGAGGCAGCACGGCCGGGGAGCTGTTTTTT.

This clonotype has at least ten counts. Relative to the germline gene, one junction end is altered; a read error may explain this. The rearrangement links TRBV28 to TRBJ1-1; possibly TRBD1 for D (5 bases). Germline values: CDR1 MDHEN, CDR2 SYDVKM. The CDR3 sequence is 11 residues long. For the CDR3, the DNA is TGTGCCAGCAGTCCGAAGGGACCCATTTACTTT. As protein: CASSPKGPIYF.

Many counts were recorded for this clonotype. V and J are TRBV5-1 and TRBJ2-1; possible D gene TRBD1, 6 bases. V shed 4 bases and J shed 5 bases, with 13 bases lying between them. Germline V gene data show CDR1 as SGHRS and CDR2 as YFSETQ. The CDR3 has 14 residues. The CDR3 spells CASSPTTGNNEQFF. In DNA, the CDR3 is TGCGCCAGCAGCCCGACCACAGGGAACAATGAGCAGTTCTTC.

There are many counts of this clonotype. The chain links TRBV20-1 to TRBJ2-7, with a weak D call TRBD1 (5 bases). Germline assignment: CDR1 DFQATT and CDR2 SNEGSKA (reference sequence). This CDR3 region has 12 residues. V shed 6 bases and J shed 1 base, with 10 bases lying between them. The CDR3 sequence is CSAGVGSYEQYF. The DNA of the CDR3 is TGCAGTGCAGGGGTAGGGTCCTACGAGCAGTACTTC.

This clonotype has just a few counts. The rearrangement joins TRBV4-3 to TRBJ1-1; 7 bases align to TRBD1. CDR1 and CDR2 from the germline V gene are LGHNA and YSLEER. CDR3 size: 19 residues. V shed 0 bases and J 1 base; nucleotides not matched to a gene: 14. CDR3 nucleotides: TGCGCCAGCAGCCAAGATATTCCTTGGGAGGGGGCGCAGAACACTGAAGCTTTCTTT. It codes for CASSQDIPWEGAQNTEAFF.

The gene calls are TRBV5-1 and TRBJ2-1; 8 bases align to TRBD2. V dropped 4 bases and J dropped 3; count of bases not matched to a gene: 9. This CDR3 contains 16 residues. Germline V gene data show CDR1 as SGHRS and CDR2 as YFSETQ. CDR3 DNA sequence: TGCGCCAGCAGCCCCCCGGCGGGAGGAAACTACAATGAGCAGTTCTTC. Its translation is CASSPPAGGNYNEQFF.

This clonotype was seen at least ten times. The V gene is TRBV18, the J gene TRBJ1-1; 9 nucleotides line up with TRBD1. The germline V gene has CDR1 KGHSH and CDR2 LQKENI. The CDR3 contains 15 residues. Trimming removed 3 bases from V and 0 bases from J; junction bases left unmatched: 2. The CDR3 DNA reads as TGTGCCAGCTCACCGACAGGGGGGTTGAACACTGAAGCTTTCTTT. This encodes CASSPTGGLNTEAFF.